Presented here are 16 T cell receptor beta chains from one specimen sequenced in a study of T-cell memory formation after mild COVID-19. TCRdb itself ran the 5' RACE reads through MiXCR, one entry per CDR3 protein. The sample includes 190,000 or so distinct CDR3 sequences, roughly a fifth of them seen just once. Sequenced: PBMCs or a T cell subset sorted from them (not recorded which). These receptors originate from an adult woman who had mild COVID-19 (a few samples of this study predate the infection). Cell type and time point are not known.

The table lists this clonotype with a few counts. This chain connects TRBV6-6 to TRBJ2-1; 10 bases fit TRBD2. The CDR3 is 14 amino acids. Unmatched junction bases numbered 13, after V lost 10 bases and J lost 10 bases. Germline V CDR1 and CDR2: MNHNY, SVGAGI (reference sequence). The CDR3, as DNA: TGTGCCACCTCGGGGCTAGCGGGAGAGTACGAGCAGTTCTTC. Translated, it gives CATSGLAGEYEQFF.

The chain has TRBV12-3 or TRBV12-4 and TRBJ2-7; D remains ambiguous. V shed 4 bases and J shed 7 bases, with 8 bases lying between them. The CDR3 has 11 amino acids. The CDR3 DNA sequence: TGTGCCAGCAGTTCGGTCGGAGAGCAGTACTTC. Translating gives CASSSVGEQYF.

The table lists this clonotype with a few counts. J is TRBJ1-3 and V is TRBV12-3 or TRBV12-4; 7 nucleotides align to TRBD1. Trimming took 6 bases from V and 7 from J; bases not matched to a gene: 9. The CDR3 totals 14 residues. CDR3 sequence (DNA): TGTGCCAGCAGCACCGACAGGGAGTTCAACACCATATATTTT. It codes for CASSTDREFNTIYF.

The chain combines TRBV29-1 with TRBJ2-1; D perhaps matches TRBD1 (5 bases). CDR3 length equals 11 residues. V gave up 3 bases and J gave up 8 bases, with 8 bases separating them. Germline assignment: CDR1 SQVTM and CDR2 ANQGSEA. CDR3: CSVDRGDEQFF. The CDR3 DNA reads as TGCAGCGTTGATAGGGGCGATGAGCAGTTCTTC.

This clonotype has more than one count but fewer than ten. CDR3 bases: TGTGCCAGCAGCTTGGCCGGGGTGTTGCGGGGGCGTGCGAACACTGAAGCTTTCTTT. This sequence encodes CASSLAGVLRGRANTEAFF. V gene TRBV5-4 combines with J gene TRBJ1-1, with a tentative D call TRBD1 (6 bases). V was trimmed by 0 bases and J by 1 base, leaving 22 bases between them. Germline loops: CDR1 SGHNT, CDR2 YYREEE (reference sequence). The CDR3 covers 19 residues.

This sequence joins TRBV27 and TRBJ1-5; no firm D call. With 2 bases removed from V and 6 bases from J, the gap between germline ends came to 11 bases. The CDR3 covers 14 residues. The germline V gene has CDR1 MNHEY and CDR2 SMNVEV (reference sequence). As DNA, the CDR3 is TGTGCCAGCAGTTTAGGTGGACGAGGTCAGCCCCAGCATTTT. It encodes CASSLGGRGQPQHF.

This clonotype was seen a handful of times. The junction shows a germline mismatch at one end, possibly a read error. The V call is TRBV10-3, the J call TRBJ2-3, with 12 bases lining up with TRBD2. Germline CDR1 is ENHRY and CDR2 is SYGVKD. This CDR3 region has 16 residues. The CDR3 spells CATSYLAGGQADTQYF. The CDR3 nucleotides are TGTGCCACCAGTTACCTAGCGGGAGGGCAGGCAGATACGCAGTATTTT.

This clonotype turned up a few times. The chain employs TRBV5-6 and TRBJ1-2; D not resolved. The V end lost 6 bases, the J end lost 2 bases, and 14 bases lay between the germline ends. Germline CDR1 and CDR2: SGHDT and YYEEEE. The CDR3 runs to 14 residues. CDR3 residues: CASIPSGWNYGYTF. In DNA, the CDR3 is TGTGCCAGCATCCCCTCCGGGTGGAACTATGGCTACACCTTC.

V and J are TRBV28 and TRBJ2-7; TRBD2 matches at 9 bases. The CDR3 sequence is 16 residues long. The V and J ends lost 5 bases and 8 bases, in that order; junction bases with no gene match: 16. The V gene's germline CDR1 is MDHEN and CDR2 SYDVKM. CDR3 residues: CASSPPPGLAQGKQYF. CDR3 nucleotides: TGTGCCAGCAGTCCCCCCCCGGGACTAGCCCAAGGGAAGCAGTACTTC.

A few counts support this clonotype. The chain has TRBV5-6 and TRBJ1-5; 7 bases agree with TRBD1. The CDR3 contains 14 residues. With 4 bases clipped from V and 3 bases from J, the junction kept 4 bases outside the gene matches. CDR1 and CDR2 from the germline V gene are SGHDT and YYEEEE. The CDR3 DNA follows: TGTGCCAGCAGCGTGGGACAGTTCAATCAGCCCCAGCATTTT. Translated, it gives CASSVGQFNQPQHF.

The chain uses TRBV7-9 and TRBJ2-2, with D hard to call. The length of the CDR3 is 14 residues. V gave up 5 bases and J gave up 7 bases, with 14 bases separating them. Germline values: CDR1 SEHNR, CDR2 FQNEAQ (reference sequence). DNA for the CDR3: TGTGCCAGCAGCCCACCCGTCAGTCTCGGGGAGCTGTTTTTT. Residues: CASSPPVSLGELFF.

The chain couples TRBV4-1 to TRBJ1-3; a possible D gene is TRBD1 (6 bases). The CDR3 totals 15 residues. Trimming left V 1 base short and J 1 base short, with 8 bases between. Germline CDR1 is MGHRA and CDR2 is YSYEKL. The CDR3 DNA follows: TGCGCCAGCAGCCAAGCAGGGGCTTCTGGAAACACCATATATTTT. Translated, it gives CASSQAGASGNTIYF.

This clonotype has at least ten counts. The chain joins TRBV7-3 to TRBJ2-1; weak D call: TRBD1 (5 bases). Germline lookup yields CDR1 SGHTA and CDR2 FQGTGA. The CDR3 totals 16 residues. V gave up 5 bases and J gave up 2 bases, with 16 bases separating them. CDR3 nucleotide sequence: TGTGCCAGCAGCCTCTTGGGGCCCATCCCCTACAATGAGCAGTTCTTC. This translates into CASSLLGPIPYNEQFF.

The CDR3 nucleotides read TGTGCCAGCAAATGGGACAGGGAGGTATTCGGTGAAGCTTTCTTT. This encodes CASKWDREVFGEAFF. This chain joins TRBV6-1 and TRBJ1-1; 9 bases line up with TRBD1. The CDR3 covers 15 residues. CDR1 is MNHNS and CDR2 is SASEGT in the germline V gene. The V gene end was trimmed by 7 bases and the J gene end by 7 bases; junction bases not matched to a gene: 13.

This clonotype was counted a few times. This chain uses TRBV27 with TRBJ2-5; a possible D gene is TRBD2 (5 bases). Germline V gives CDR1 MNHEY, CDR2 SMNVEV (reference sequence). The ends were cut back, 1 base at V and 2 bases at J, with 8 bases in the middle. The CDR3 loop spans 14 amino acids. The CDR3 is CASSLFGDQETQYF. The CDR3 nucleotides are TGTGCCAGCAGTTTATTCGGGGATCAAGAGACCCAGTACTTC.

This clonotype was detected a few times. The CDR3 region is CASSPTSVLSYEQYF. CDR3 in DNA: TGTGCCAGCAGCCCGACTAGCGTCCTCTCCTACGAGCAGTACTTC. V and J are TRBV4-2 and TRBJ2-7; 8 bases map to TRBD2. J gave up 0 bases and V 4 bases, and 5 bases lay outside the gene matches. The CDR3 loop spans 15 amino acids. Germline CDR1 is LGHNA and CDR2 is YNFKEQ.